These T cell receptor beta chains were read from a single sample in a study of identical twins. TCRdb re-analysed the 5' RACE reads in MiXCR, keeping a single row per CDR3 protein. The repertoire holds more than 250,000 distinct CDR3 sequences, with around 8.8% as singletons. In addition, the sample was reused for a study of yellow fever vaccine responses in identical twins.

Sequenced material: memory (CD45RO+) T cells sorted from blood. The receptor set was obtained from a woman between 18 and 29 years old in good health. The CDR3 runs from the conserved cysteine through the conserved F or W. Fields, in order: D gene, CDR3 length, clone size, J gene, V gene, CDR3 DNA, CDR3 protein. A D gene is named only where the DNA matches it firmly. Rows may omit the clone size; those that give it use once, few, many or a size class.

>TRBD2|14|NA|TRBJ2-7|TRBV2
TGTGCCAGCAGGGGGACTAGCGGGATCCACGAGCAGTACTTC
CASRGTSGIHEQYF
>NA|12|few|TRBJ1-1|TRBV10-2
TGCGCCAGCAGTGCCGGGGCAAGTGAAGCTTTCTTT
CASSAGASEAFF
>NA|15|few|TRBJ1-5|TRBV6-2/TRBV6-3
TGTGCCAGCACTGACAGTACCCTTAGCAATCAGCCCCAGCATTTT
CASTDSTLSNQPQHF
>NA|15|few|TRBJ2-3|TRBV27
TGTGCCAGCAGTTTAGGACTCGCCACCACAGATACGCAGTATTTT
CASSLGLATTDTQYF
>TRBD1|16|few|TRBJ2-7|TRBV20-1
TGCAGTGCTAGATTCGGGACAGGGAAAGTAGTCTACGAGCAGTACTTC
CSARFGTGKVVYEQYF
>NA|16|few|TRBJ1-1|TRBV12-3/TRBV12-4
TGTGCCAGCAGCCCCAAGGCCCGGGGACAGAACACTGAAGCTTTCTTT
CASSPKARGQNTEAFF
>NA|15|NA|TRBJ2-3|TRBV12-3/TRBV12-4
TGTGCCAGCAGGGGGACGCTGCCACTCACAGATACGCAGTATTTT
CASRGTLPLTDTQYF
>NA|15|few|TRBJ1-2|TRBV6-1
TGTGCCAGCAGCCTCGTTGCGGGGTCGATCTATGGCTACACCTTC
CASSLVAGSIYGYTF
>NA|14|few|TRBJ2-3|TRBV5-6
TGTGCCAGCAGACCCGACAGTTACACAGATACGCAGTATTTT
CASRPDSYTDTQYF
>NA|14|many|TRBJ2-3|TRBV5-1
TGCGCCAGCAGCTTGGATAAATCGTGGGATACGCAGTATTTT
CASSLDKSWDTQYF
>NA|15|few|TRBJ2-7|TRBV27
TGTGCCAGCAGTTTATCTGGTCTTGGGTTGGGGGAGCAGTACTTC
CASSLSGLGLGEQYF
>NA|17|few|TRBJ2-3|TRBV6-5
TGTGCCAGCAGTTACTCCGGCATCACGGACAACACAGATACGCAGTATTTT
CASSYSGITDNTDTQYF
>NA|15|NA|TRBJ2-1|TRBV24-1
TGTGCCACCAGTCGGCGGATGAGCTCCTACAATGAGCAGTTCTTC
CATSRRMSSYNEQFF
>TRBD1|17|many|TRBJ2-3|TRBV9
TGTGCCAGCAGCGTAGATTGGGGACAGGGGCTCACAGATACGCAGTATTTT
CASSVDWGQGLTDTQYF
>TRBD2|15|few|TRBJ2-7|TRBV10-2
TGCGCCAGCAGAAACGGACTAGCGGATACCTACGAGCAGTACTTC
CASRNGLADTYEQYF
>NA|14|many|TRBJ1-6|TRBV12-3/TRBV12-4
TGTGCCAGCAGTCAAGACCGGGGGGGTTCACCCCTCCACTTT
CASSQDRGGSPLHF
>TRBD2|16|few|TRBJ2-2|TRBV20-1
TGCAGTGCTAGAGATAGGCTAGCGGGTGACGTCGGGGAGCTGTTTTTT
CSARDRLAGDVGELFF
>NA|14|NA|TRBJ2-7|TRBV7-2
TGTGCCAGCAGCTTAGGAGTGGACATATACGAGCAGTACTTC
CASSLGVDIYEQYF
>NA|13|many|TRBJ2-3|TRBV4-1
TGCGCCAGCAGCCCCCCACAAGGACGGTCGCAGTATTTT
CASSPPQGRSQYF
>TRBD1|15|NA|TRBJ2-5|TRBV12-3/TRBV12-4
TGTGCCAGCAGCCCCGACGACAGGGGGCAAGAGACCCAGTACTTC
CASSPDDRGQETQYF
>TRBD2|14|many|TRBJ2-1|TRBV20-1
TGCAGTGCTGCGGGACTAGCGGGATACAATGAGCAGTTCTTC
CSAAGLAGYNEQFF
>TRBD2|16|many|TRBJ2-3|TRBV9
TGTGCCAGCAGCTCCCGACTAGCGGGAAGCACAGATACGCAGTATTTT
CASSSRLAGSTDTQYF
>TRBD2|16|once|TRBJ2-5|TRBV20-1
TGCAGTGCTAGAGATATCGGACTAGCGGGAAAGGAGACCCAGTACTTC
CSARDIGLAGKETQYF
>TRBD2|15|few|TRBJ2-1|TRBV9
TGTGCCAGCAGCGGGACTAGCGGGGGGGCCAATGAGCAGTTCTTC
CASSGTSGGANEQFF
>TRBD1|16|few|TRBJ1-2|TRBV4-2
TGTGCCAGGGGCCCCAACCCAGGACAGGGGGCGGGTGGCTACACCTTC
CARGPNPGQGAGGYTF
>TRBD2|15|few|TRBJ2-1|TRBV6-1
TGTGCCAGCAGCGCGGGGACTAGCGGGAGCAATGAGCAGTTCTTC
CASSAGTSGSNEQFF
>TRBD1|19|NA|TRBJ2-1|TRBV7-8
TGTGCCAGCAGCTTAGTTCGGCCTTCTGGCAGGGGGCGTTTGTATGAGCAGTTCTTC
CASSLVRPSGRGRLYEQFF
>NA|14|once|TRBJ2-1|TRBV6-1
TGTGCCAGCAAGGTCGGTCCTTCCTACAATGAGCAGTTCTTC
CASKVGPSYNEQFF
>NA|14|many|TRBJ2-2|TRBV28
TGTGCCAGCAGTAAGGGACAGAACACCGGGGAGCTGTTTTTT
CASSKGQNTGELFF
>NA|13|many|TRBJ2-3|TRBV5-1
TGCGCCAGCAGAACGGCTAGCACAGATACGCAGTATTTT
CASRTASTDTQYF
>TRBD2|16|NA|TRBJ2-3|TRBV20-1
TGCTGTGCTAGTTTGAGCGGGAGCTCCTACACAGATACGCAGTATTTT
CCASLSGSSYTDTQYF
>TRBD2|15|NA|TRBJ2-5|TRBV10-1
TGCGCCAGCAGTGTCCTAGCGGGGAGCCAAGAGACCCAGTACTTC
CASSVLAGSQETQYF
>TRBD1|14|many|TRBJ2-7|TRBV10-3
TGTGCCATCAGCGGGGACAGGGGGAGTTACGAGCAGTACTTC
CAISGDRGSYEQYF
>TRBD2|15|NA|TRBJ2-3|TRBV2
TGTGCCAGCAGTAGTAGCGGGAGAGGCACAGATACGCAGTATTTT
CASSSSGRGTDTQYF
>TRBD2|15|many|TRBJ2-1|TRBV12-3/TRBV12-4
TGTGCCAGCAAAACGACTAGCGGGGCTTACAATGAGCAGTTCTTC
CASKTTSGAYNEQFF
>TRBD1|16|NA|TRBJ2-1|TRBV28
TGTGCCAGCAGCCCAGGACAGGGGGCGCCCCGGAATGAGCAGTTCTTC
CASSPGQGAPRNEQFF
>NA|13|many|TRBJ2-7|TRBV5-1
TGCGCCAGCAGCCAAGAGAACTCCTACGAGCAGTACTTC
CASSQENSYEQYF
>TRBD2|17|few|TRBJ2-3|TRBV4-1
TGCGCCAGCAGCCAAGAAGCCGGGACTAGTAGGGATAATACGCAGTATTTT
CASSQEAGTSRDNTQYF
>TRBD1|15|NA|TRBJ1-4|TRBV4-1
TGCGCCAGCAGCCAAGATGCGACAGGGAATGAAAAACTGTTTTTT
CASSQDATGNEKLFF
>NA|14|NA|TRBJ2-2|TRBV10-1
TGCGCCAGCACCCCGGGGGTTGAGTTCGGGGAGCTGTTTTTT
CASTPGVEFGELFF
>NA|12|NA|TRBJ2-2|TRBV20-1
TGCAGTGCTAGTAAGGGGACCGGGGAGCTGTTTTTT
CSASKGTGELFF
>TRBD2|15|many|TRBJ2-2|TRBV6-1
TGTGCCAGCAGTGAAGCAACGGGAGGCACCGGGGAGCTGTTTTTT
CASSEATGGTGELFF
>NA|12|few|TRBJ2-5|TRBV28
TGTGCCAGCAGAGGTTACCGAGAGACCCAGTACTTC
CASRGYRETQYF
>TRBD2|16|few|TRBJ2-2|TRBV4-2
TGTGCCAGCAGCCGGTCTAGCGGGGGACACACCGGGGAGCTGTTTTTT
CASSRSSGGHTGELFF
>NA|13|few|TRBJ2-5|TRBV27
TGTGCCAGCAGTCCCGCTCCGTGGGAGACCCAGTACTTC
CASSPAPWETQYF
>TRBD2|17|few|TRBJ2-1|TRBV15
TGTGCCACCAGCGGAGAGGGGACTAGCGGAATTATAAATGAGCAGTTCTTC
CATSGEGTSGIINEQFF
>TRBD1|15|NA|TRBJ2-7|TRBV6-5
TGTGCCAGCAGTTACCAGGGGGTCCCCTCCTACGAGCAGTACTTC
CASSYQGVPSYEQYF
>TRBD2|15|NA|TRBJ2-5|TRBV19
TGTGCCAGTACCAGACTAGCGGGATCCCAAGAGACCCAGTACTTC
CASTRLAGSQETQYF
>NA|15|few|TRBJ2-3|TRBV12-3/TRBV12-4
TGTGCCAGCAGTTTTGCGGGATTGAACACAGATACGCAGTATTTT
CASSFAGLNTDTQYF
>TRBD2|17|many|TRBJ2-5|TRBV12-3/TRBV12-4
TGTGCCAGCAGTTTAAATCCACTAGCGGGGGGGGGAGAGACCCAGTACTTC
CASSLNPLAGGGETQYF
>NA|13|many|TRBJ2-5|TRBV15
TGTGCCACCAGCAGAGAGATTTTTGGGACCCAGTACTTC
CATSREIFGTQYF
>NA|14|many|TRBJ2-2|TRBV10-2
TGCGCCACCAGCGGGACACCAAACACCGGGGAGCTGTTTTTT
CATSGTPNTGELFF
>TRBD2|15|few|TRBJ2-5|TRBV6-1
TGTGCCAGCAGTGACCTGACTAGCGGGAGGGAGACCCAGTACTTC
CASSDLTSGRETQYF